A single T cell receptor beta chain is shown here with its context. Its antigen is undetermined. Trimming shortened V by 4 bases and J by 6 bases, and 16 bases separated the two germline ends. Germline-derived CDR1 and CDR2 are MNHNS and SASEGT. The CDR3 has 15 amino acids. Each of the patients experienced relapse following autologous stem cell transplantation, and their brentuximab vedotin exposure differed. The method was immunoSEQ multiplex PCR; TCRdb's version includes in-frame clones alone and lacks a portion of them. The profile covers some 10,000 clones, with roughly 79% appearing a single time and 4.5% to 7% taken by the ten largest. This sample was included in a study of PD-1 blockade in classical Hodgkin lymphoma. Study-wide points: Relative to healthy donors, newly diagnosed patients reportedly had lower baseline TCR diversity, which was reported as lower still in relapsed/refractory patients.

This clonotype originated in a human donor with classical Hodgkin lymphoma. The gene calls are TRBV6-1 and TRBJ1-5; D not resolved. The specimen was peripheral blood mononuclear cells (PBMCs), collected before the second cycle of nivolumab. In DNA, the CDR3 is TGTGCCAGCAGTGCTTGGGGTCAGCTCGGTCAGCCCCAGCATTTT. Translated, it gives CASSAWGQLGQPQHF.